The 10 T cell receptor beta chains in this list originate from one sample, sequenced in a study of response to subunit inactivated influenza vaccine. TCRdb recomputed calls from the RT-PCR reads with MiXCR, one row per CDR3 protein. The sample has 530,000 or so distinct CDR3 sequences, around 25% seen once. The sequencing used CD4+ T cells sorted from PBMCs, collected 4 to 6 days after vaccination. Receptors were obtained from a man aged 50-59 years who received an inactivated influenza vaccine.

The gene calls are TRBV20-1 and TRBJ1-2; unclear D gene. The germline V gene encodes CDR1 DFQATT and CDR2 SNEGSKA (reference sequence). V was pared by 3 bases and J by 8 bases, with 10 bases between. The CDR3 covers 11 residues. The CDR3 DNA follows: TGCAGTGCTAGGAACGCACAAGGCTACACCTTC. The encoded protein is CSARNAQGYTF.

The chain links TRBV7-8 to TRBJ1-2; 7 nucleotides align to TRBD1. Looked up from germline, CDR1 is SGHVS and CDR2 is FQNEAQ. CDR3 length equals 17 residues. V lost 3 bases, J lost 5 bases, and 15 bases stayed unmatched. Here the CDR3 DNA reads TGTGCCAGCAGCTTCCACCCTAGGGGGCGAGACTTTTATGGCTACACCTTC. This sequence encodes CASSFHPRGRDFYGYTF. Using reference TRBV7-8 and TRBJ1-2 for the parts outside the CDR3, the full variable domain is GAGVSQSPRYKVAKRGQDVALRCDPISGHVSLFWYQQALGQGPEFLTYFQNEAQLDKSGLPSDRFFAERPEGSVSTLKIQRTQQEDSAVYLCASSFHPRGRDFYGYTFGSGTRLTVV.

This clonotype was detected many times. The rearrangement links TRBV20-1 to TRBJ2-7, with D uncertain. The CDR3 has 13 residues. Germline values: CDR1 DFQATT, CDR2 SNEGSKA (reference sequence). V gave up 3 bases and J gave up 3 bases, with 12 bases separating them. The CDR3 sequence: CSASMGSSYEQYF. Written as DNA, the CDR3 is TGCAGTGCTAGTATGGGTTCGAGCTACGAGCAGTACTTC.

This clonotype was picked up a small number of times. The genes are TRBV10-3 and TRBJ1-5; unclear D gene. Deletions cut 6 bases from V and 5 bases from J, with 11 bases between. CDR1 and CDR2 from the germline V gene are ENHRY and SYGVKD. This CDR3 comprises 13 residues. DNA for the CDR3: TGTGCCATCAGGCCCCAACAAGATCAGCCCCAGCATTTT. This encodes CAIRPQQDQPQHF.

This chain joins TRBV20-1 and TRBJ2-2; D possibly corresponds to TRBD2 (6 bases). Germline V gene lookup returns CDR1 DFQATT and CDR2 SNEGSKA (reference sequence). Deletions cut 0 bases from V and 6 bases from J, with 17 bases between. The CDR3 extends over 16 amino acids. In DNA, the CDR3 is TGCAGTGCTAGAGATACGAGGCGAGGGGAGGCCGGGGAGCTGTTTTTT. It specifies CSARDTRRGEAGELFF.

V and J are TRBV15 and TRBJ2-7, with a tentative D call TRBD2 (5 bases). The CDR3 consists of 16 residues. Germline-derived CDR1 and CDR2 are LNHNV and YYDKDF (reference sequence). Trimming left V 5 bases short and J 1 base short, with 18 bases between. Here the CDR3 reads CATSVDYSKQSYEQYF. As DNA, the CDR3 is TGTGCCACCAGCGTTGACTATAGCAAACAGTCCTACGAGCAGTACTTC.

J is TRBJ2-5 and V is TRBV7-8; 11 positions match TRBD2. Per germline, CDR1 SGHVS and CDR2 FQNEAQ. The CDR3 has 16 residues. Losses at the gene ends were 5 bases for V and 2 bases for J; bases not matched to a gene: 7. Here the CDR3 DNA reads TGTGCCAGCAGCCCTCTGACTAGCGGGAATCAAGAGACCCAGTACTTC. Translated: CASSPLTSGNQETQYF.

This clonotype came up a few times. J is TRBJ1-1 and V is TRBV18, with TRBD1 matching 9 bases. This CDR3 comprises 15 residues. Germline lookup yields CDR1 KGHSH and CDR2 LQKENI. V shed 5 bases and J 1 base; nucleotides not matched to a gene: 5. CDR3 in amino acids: CASSLRQGENTEAFF. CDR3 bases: TGTGCCAGCTCATTGAGACAGGGGGAGAACACTGAAGCTTTCTTT.

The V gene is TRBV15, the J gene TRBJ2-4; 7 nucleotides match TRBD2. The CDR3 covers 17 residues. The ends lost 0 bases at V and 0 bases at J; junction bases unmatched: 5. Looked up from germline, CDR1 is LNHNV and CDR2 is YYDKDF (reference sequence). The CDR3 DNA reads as TGTGCCACCAGCAGAGATGCCCTAGCGGAAGCCAAAAACATTCAGTACTTC. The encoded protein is CATSRDALAEAKNIQYF. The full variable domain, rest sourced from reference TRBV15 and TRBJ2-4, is DAMVIQNPRYQVTQFGKPVTLSCSQTLNHNVMYWYQQKSSQAPKLLFHYYDKDFNNEADTPDNFQSRRPNTSFCFLDIRSPGLGDTAMYLCATSRDALAEAKNIQYFGAGTRLSVL.

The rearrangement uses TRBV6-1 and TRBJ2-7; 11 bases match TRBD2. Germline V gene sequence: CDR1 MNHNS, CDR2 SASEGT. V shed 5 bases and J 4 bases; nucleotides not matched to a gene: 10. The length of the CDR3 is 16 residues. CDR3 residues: CASSKLAGGSLYEQYF. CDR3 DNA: TGTGCCAGCAGTAAGCTAGCGGGAGGTTCATTATACGAGCAGTACTTC.